This T cell receptor beta chain was recorded in a study of control samples from healthy donors and cancer patients. Clones were sequenced by immunoSEQ multiplex PCR, and TCRdb holds only the in-frame ones, with some missing. The sample includes 130,000 or so clones, around 87% seen only once; the top ten take around 3%. Trimming stripped 0 bases from V and 0 bases from J, with 8 bases between. This CDR3 has 16 amino acids. Germline V gene sequence: CDR1 SEHNR, CDR2 FQNEAQ (reference sequence). Source material: blood. This clonotype originated in a man between 60 and 70 years old in good health. The rearrangement links TRBV7-9 to TRBJ1-4; D unclear. Here the CDR3 DNA reads TGTGCCAGCAGCTTAGCGAGAGGCACAACTAATGAAAAACTGTTTTTT. Translating gives CASSLARGTTNEKLFF.